Included here is one T cell receptor (beta chain) sequence, with context. Its antigen remains unknown. The data were taken from a study of cytomegalovirus exposure and HLA in healthy donors. V was pared by 0 bases and J by 1 base, with 3 bases of the junction left unmatched. Germline V lookup: CDR1 SGHRS, CDR2 YFSETQ. This CDR3 has 15 amino acids. Study outcomes and limitations: Presence/absence analyses rested on an assumption that sequencing depth was roughly uniform across donors.

Donors showed nominal health when sampled, although they likely had unrecorded immune exposures. This PCR relied on a set of 60 Vbeta primers and 13 Jbeta primers. In the authors' methods: Later, roughly 77 million unique TCR beta chains were counted in an analysis, and roughly 11 million of them were shared. Repertoires were generated with immunoSEQ multiplex PCR, while TCRdb's copy carries only in-frame clones and drops some. The V and J calls and clone size were taken over from that table, and D and trimming were inferred from the DNA. Of about 110,000 clones in the sample, roughly 72% were seen once.

The rearrangement uses TRBV5-1 and TRBJ2-5; 7 bases fit TRBD2. Sequences were obtained from PBMCs. This clonotype was obtained from a woman between 40 and 55 years old in good health and CMV-seropositive. CDR3 amino acids: CASSLASGGQETQYF. The CDR3 nucleotides are TGCGCCAGCAGCTTGGCTAGCGGCGGCCAAGAGACCCAGTACTTC.